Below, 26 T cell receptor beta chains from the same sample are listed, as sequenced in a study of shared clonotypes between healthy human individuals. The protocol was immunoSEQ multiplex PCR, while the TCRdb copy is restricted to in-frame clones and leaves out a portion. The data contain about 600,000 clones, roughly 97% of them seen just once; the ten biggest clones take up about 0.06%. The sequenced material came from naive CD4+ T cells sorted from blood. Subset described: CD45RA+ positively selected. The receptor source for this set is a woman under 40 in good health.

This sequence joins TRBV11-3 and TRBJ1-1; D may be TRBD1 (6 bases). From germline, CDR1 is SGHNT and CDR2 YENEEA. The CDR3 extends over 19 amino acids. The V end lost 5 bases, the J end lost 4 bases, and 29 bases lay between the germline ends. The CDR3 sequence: CASSHGWSGGVGFATEAFF. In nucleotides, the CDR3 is TGTGCCAGCAGCCACGGTTGGTCCGGGGGCGTGGGTTTCGCCACTGAAGCTTTCTTT. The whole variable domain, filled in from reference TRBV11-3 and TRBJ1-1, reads EAGVVQSPRYKIIEKKQPVAFWCNPISGHNTLYWYLQNLGQGPELLIRYENEEAVDDSQLPKDRFSAERLKGVDSTLKIQPAELGDSAVYLCASSHGWSGGVGFATEAFFGQGTRLTVV.

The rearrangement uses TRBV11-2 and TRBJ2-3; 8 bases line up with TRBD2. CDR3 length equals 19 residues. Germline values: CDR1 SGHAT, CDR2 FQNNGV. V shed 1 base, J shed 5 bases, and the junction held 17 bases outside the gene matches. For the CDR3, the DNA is TGTGCCAGCAGCTTAGTCCCCTCTGCGGGAGGCTCCCCTCGAGATACGCAGTATTTT. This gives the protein CASSLVPSAGGSPRDTQYF.

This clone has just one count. CDR3 protein: CASSLGPGAAGANVLTF. The CDR3 nucleotides read TGTGCCAGCAGCTTAGGTCCGGGGGCGGCCGGGGCCAACGTCCTGACTTTC. The chain combines TRBV11-2 with TRBJ2-6; perhaps D is TRBD1 or TRBD2 (6 bases each). Between the trimmed V and J ends, which lost 1 base and 4 bases, there was a span of 14 bases. This CDR3 has 17 amino acids. Per the germline V gene, CDR1 is SGHAT and CDR2 is FQNNGV.

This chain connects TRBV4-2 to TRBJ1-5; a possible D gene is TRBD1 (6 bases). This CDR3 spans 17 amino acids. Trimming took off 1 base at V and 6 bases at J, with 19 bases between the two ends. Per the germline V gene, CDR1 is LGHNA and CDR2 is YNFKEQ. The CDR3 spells CASSQGTEVRESQPQHF. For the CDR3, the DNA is TGTGCCAGCAGCCAAGGGACAGAAGTGCGGGAATCTCAGCCCCAGCATTTT.

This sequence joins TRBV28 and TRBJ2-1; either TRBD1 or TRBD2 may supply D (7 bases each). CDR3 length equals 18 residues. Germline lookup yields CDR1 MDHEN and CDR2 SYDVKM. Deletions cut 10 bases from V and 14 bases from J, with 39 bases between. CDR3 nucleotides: TGTGCCACCTGGGGGGGACTTGACAGGGCGGGCCCACAGCGGCCTAAGTTCTTC. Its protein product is CATWGGLDRAGPQRPKFF.

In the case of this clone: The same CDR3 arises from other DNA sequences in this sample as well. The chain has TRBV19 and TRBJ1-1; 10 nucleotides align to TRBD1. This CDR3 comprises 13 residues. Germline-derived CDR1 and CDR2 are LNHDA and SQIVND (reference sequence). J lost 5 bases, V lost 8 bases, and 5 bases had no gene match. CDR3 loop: CASSWDRGTEAFF. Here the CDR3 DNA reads TGTGCCAGTTCCTGGGACAGGGGTACTGAAGCTTTCTTT. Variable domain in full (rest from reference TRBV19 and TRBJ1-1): DGGITQSPKYLFRKEGQNVTLSCEQNLNHDAMYWYRQDPGQGLRLIYYSQIVNDFQKGDIAEGYSVSREKKESFPLTVTSAQKNPTAFYLCASSWDRGTEAFFGQGTRLTVV.

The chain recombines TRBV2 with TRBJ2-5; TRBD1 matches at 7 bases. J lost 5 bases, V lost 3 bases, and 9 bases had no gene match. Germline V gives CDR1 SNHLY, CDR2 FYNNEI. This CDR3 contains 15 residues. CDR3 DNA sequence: TGTGCCAGCAGTGATACCTCGACAGGGCGGGAGACCCAGTACTTC. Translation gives CASSDTSTGRETQYF.

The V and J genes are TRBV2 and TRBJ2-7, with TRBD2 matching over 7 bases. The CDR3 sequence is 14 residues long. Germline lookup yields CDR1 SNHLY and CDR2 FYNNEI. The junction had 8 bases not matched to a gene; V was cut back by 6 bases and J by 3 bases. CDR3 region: CASRGGEASYEQYF. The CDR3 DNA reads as TGTGCCAGCAGGGGAGGGGAAGCCAGCTACGAGCAGTACTTC.

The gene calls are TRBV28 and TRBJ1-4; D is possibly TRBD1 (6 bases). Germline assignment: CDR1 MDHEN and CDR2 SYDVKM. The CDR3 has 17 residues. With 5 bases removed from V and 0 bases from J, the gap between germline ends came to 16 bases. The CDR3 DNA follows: TGTGCCAGCAGTGGGGGGCCCCAACATGCAACTAATGAAAAACTGTTTTTT. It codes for CASSGGPQHATNEKLFF.

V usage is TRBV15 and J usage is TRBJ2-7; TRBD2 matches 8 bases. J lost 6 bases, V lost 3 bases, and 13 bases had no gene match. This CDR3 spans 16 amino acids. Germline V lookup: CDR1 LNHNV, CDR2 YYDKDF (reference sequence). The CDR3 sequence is CATSRGGREARSEQYF. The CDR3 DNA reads TGTGCCACCAGCAGGGGGGGGCGGGAGGCGAGGTCCGAGCAGTACTTC.

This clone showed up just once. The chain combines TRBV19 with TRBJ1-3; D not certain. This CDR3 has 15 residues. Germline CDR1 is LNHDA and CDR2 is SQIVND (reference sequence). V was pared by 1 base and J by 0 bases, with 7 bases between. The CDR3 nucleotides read TGTGCCAGTAGTATAGTTGGTCTCTCTGGAAACACCATATATTTT. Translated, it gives CASSIVGLSGNTIYF.

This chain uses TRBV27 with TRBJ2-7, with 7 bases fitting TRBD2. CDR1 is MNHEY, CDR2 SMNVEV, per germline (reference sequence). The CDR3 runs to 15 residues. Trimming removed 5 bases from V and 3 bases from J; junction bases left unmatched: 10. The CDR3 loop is CASSRPGEGLYEQYF. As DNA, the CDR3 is TGTGCCAGCAGTAGACCCGGGGAGGGGCTCTACGAGCAGTACTTC.

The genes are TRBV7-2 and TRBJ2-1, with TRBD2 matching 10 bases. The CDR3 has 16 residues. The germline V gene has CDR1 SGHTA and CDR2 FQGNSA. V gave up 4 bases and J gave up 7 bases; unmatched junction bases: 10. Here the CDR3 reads CASSSQSTSGMNEQFF. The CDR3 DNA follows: TGTGCCAGCAGCTCGCAGTCCACTAGCGGGATGAATGAGCAGTTCTTC.

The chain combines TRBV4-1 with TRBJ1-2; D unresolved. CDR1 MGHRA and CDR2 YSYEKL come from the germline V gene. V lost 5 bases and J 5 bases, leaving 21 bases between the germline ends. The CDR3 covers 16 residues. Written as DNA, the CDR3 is TGCGCCAGCAGCTACGAGCTACATGATCTTGGGTATGGCTACACCTTC. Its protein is CASSYELHDLGYGYTF.

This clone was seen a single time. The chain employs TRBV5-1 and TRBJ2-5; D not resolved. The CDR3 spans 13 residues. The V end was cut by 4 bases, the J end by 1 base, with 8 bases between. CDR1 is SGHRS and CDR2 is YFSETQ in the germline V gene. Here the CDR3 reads CASSIGSQETQYF. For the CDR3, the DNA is TGCGCCAGCAGCATAGGGTCCCAAGAGACCCAGTACTTC.

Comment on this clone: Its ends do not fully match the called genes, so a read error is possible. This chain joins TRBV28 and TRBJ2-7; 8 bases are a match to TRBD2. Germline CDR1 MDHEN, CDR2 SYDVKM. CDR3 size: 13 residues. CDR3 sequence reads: CASSLLASGPASF. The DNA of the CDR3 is TGTGCCAGCAGTTTATTGGCTAGCGGGCCTGCGTCATTC.

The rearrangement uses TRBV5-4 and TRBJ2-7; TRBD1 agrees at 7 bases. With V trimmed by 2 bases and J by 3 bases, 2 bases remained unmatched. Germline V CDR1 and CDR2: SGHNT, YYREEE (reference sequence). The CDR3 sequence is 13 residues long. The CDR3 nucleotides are TGTGCCAGCAGCTTTGACAGGGACTACGAGCAGTACTTC. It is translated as CASSFDRDYEQYF. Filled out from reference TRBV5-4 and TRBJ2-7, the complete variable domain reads ETGVTQSPTHLIKTRGQQVTLRCSSQSGHNTVSWYQQALGQGPQFIFQYYREEENGRGNFPPRFSGLQFPNYSSELNVNALELDDSALYLCASSFDRDYEQYFGPGTRLTVT.

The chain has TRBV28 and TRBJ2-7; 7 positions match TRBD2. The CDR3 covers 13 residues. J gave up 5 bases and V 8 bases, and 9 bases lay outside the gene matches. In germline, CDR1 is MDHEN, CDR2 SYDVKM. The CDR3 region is CASRSAGVNEQYF. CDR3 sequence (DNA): TGTGCCAGCCGTTCCGCGGGGGTGAACGAGCAGTACTTC.

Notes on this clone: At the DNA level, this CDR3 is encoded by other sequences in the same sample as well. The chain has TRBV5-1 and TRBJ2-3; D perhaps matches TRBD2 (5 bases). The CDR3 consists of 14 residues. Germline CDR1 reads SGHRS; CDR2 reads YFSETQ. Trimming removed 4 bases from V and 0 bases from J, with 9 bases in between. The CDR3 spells CASSSRGSTDTQYF. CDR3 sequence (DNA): TGCGCCAGCAGCAGCCGGGGTAGCACAGATACGCAGTATTTT.

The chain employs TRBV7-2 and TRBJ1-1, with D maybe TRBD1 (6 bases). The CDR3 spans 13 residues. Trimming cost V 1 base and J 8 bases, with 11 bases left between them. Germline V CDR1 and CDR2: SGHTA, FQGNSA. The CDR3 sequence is CASSLVQGSEAFF. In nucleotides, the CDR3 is TGTGCCAGCAGCTTAGTACAGGGTTCAGAAGCTTTCTTT.

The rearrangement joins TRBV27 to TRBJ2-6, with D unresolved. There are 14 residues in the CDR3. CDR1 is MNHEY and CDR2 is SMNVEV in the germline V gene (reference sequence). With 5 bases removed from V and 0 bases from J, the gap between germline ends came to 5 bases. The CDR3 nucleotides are TGTGCCAGCAGTATTAACTCTGGGGCCAACGTCCTGACTTTC. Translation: CASSINSGANVLTF. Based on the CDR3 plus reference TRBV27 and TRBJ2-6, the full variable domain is EAQVTQNPRYLITVTGKKLTVTCSQNMNHEYMSWYRQDPGLGLRQIYYSMNVEVTDKGDVPEGYKVSRKEKRNFPLILESPSPNQTSLYFCASSINSGANVLTFGAGSRLTVL.

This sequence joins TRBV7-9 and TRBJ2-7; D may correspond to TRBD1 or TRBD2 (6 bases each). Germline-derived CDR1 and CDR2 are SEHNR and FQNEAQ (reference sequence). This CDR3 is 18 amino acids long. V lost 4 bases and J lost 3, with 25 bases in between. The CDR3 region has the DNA TGTGCCAGCAGCTCCTTTTCGGGGGCTTCGGACCACCTCTACGAGCAGTACTTC. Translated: CASSSFSGASDHLYEQYF.

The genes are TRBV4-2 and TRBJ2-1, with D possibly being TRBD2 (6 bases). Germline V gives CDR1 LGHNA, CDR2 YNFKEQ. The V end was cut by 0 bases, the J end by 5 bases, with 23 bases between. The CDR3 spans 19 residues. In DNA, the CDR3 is TGTGCCAGCAGCCAAGATCGCTTCCGCGCGGGGTTGGGAAACAATGAGCAGTTCTTC. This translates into CASSQDRFRAGLGNNEQFF.

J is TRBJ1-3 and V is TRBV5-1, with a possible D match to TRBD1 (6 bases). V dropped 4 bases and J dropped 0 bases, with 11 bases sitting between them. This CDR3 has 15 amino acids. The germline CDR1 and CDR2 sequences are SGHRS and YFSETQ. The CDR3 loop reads CASSTGQNSGNTIYF. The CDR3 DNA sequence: TGCGCCAGCAGCACGGGACAAAACTCTGGAAACACCATATATTTT.

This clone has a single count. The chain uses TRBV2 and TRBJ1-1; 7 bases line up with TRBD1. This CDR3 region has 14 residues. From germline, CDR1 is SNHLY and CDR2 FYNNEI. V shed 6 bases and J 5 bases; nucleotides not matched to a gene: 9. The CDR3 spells CASRQDRDGTEAFF. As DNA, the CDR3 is TGTGCCAGCAGGCAAGACAGGGATGGAACTGAAGCTTTCTTT.

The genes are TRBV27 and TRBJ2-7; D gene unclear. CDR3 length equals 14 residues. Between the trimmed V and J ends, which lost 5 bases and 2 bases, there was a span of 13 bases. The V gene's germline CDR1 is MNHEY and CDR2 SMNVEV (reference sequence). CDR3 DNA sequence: TGTGCCAGCAGTCACACCAGGTTGGCCTACGAGCAGTACTTC. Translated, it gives CASSHTRLAYEQYF.